The rows below give T cell receptor beta chains drawn from one sample of a study of blood T cell repertoires in COVID-19. Here immunoSEQ multiplex PCR was the method, and the copy in TCRdb shows in-frame clones only, minus some. The sample gives approximately 480,000 clones, 89% of which show up once; around 0.95% is in the top ten. The specimen sequenced was peripheral blood. Every receptor here comes from a young man with COVID-19, enrolled during active disease. The CDR3 runs from the conserved cysteine through the conserved F or W. D genes are given only for firm matches.

CDR3 length,V gene,D gene,J gene,CDR3 protein,CDR3 DNA
17,TRBV4-2,TRBD2,TRBJ2-5,CASSQVAGGITQETQYF,TGTGCCAGCAGCCAGGTAGCGGGGGGGATAACACAAGAGACCCAGTACTTC
13,TRBV10-1,NA,TRBJ2-7,CASSEQIHYEQYF,TGCGCCAGCAGTGAGCAGATCCACTACGAGCAGTACTTC
16,TRBV18,TRBD1,TRBJ1-4,CASSPETGGIGEKLFF,TGTGCCAGCTCACCGGAGACAGGGGGCATAGGTGAAAAACTGTTTTTT
20,TRBV30,NA,TRBJ1-6,CAWKGSVLPQNIIPYSPLHF,TGTGCCTGGAAGGGGTCAGTCCTCCCACAAAATATAATCCCTTATTCACCCCTCCACTTT
15,TRBV5-1,TRBD1,TRBJ2-3,CASSLGQGSTDTQYF,TGCGCCAGCAGCTTGGGACAGGGGAGCACAGATACGCAGTATTTT
16,TRBV11-2,TRBD1,TRBJ2-5,CASSLEGGTGGETQYF,TGTGCCAGCAGCTTAGAAGGAGGGACAGGCGGAGAGACCCAGTACTTC
15,TRBV2,TRBD1,TRBJ1-4,CASSEQGQANEKLFF,TGTGCCAGCAGTGAACAGGGACAGGCTAATGAAAAACTGTTTTTT
15,TRBV29-1,TRBD1,TRBJ2-7,CSVARRQGVSYEQYF,TGCAGCGTAGCTAGACGGCAGGGGGTATCCTACGAGCAGTACTTC
14,TRBV5-4,TRBD1,TRBJ1-4,CASSSRQGNEKLFF,TGTGCCAGCAGCTCCCGACAGGGGAACGAAAAACTGTTTTTT
12,TRBV10-2,TRBD1,TRBJ1-2,CASSRQGSGYTF,TGCGCCAGCAGCAGACAGGGCAGTGGCTACACCTTC
16,TRBV6-5,TRBD1,TRBJ2-7,CASSYSPGQGHYEQYF,TGTGCCAGCAGTTACTCTCCGGGACAGGGGCACTACGAGCAGTACTTC
14,TRBV19,NA,TRBJ1-5,CASSYVDSYQPQHF,TGTGCCAGTAGTTACGTCGACAGTTATCAGCCCCAGCATTTT
15,TRBV18,NA,TRBJ1-2,CASSPGAAASGGYTF,TGTGCCAGCTCACCAGGGGCAGCAGCCTCTGGTGGCTACACCTTC
16,TRBV18,NA,TRBJ2-1,CASSPDATLSYNEQFF,TGTGCCAGCTCACCAGATGCGACTCTCAGTTACAATGAGCAGTTCTTC
14,TRBV7-9,TRBD1,TRBJ2-7,CASSTGDRPYEQYF,TGTGCCAGCAGCACCGGGGACAGGCCCTACGAGCAGTACTTC
11,TRBV28,NA,TRBJ1-1,CASSPDTEAFF,TGTGCCAGCAGTCCTGACACTGAAGCTTTCTTT
16,TRBV6-6,TRBD2,TRBJ2-3,CASTHAGGPDIDTQYF,TGTGCCAGCACCCACGCGGGGGGTCCAGATATAGATACGCAGTATTTT
12,TRBV5-4,NA,TRBJ1-1,CASSWGSNEAFF,TGTGCCAGCAGCTGGGGCAGTAATGAAGCTTTCTTT
15,TRBV5-4,TRBD1,TRBJ2-3,CASSGPGQKTDTQYF,TGTGCCAGCAGCGGGCCGGGACAGAAAACAGATACGCAGTATTTT
12,TRBV6-6,NA,TRBJ1-6,CASSFPRTPLHF,TGTGCCAGCAGTTTCCCGAGGACACCCCTCCACTTT
15,TRBV7-8,NA,TRBJ2-3,CASSLVGGSTDTQYF,TGTGCCAGCAGCCTCGTCGGGGGAAGCACAGATACGCAGTATTTT
13,TRBV19,TRBD1,TRBJ1-6,CASADRAGSPLHF,TGTGCCAGTGCGGACAGGGCGGGTTCACCCCTCCACTTT